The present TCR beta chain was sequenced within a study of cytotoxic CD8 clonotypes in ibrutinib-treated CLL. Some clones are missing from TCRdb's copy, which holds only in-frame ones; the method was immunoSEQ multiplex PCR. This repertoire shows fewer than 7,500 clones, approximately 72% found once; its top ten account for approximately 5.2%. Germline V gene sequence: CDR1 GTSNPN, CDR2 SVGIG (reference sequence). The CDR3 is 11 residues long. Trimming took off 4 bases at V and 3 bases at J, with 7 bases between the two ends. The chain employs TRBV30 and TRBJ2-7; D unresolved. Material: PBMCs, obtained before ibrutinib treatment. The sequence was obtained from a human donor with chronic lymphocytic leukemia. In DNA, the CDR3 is TGTGCCTGGACGAGGAGCTACGAGCAGTACTTC. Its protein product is CAWTRSYEQYF.